The next 10 T cell receptor beta chains were all read from a single sample in a study of T cell responses to AZD1222 COVID-19 vaccine. Clones were read by immunoSEQ multiplex PCR, and TCRdb kept only the in-frame ones, dropping some. The table records 110,000 to 150,000 clones, about 92% of them present only once. Sample: peripheral blood, taken after recovery from COVID-19. The receptors shown here come from an adult who had recovered from COVID-19.

This chain uses TRBV5-4 with TRBJ2-5; tentatively, D is TRBD1 (6 bases). The CDR3 has 14 amino acids. Trimming removed 0 bases at V and 3 bases at J, with 9 bases between. Germline values: CDR1 SGHNT, CDR2 YYREEE (reference sequence). In DNA form, the CDR3 reads TGTGCCAGCAGCTTGGATAACAGGGAAGAGACCCAGTACTTC. The encoded protein is CASSLDNREETQYF.

V gene TRBV21-1 combines with J gene TRBJ2-7; the D segment call TRBD2 is taken from the table without a DNA check. TRBV21-1 is an annotated pseudogene. The CDR3 has 17 residues. In DNA, the CDR3 is TGTGCCAGCAGCATCGTTGGGACTAGCGGGGGGCCCTACGAGCAGTACTTC. This translates into CASSIVGTSGGPYEQYF.

The chain combines TRBV30 with TRBJ1-3; D remains unclear. CDR3 length equals 18 residues. In germline, CDR1 is GTSNPN, CDR2 SVGIG (reference sequence). The V end lost 0 bases, the J end lost 0 bases, and 18 bases lay between the germline ends. The CDR3 protein is CAWSVGRSGRNSGNTIYF. Here the CDR3 DNA reads TGTGCCTGGAGTGTAGGTCGCTCCGGAAGGAACTCTGGAAACACCATATATTTT. The full variable domain, rest sourced from reference TRBV30 and TRBJ1-3, is SQTIHQWPATLVQPVGSPLSLECTVEGTSNPNLYWYRQAAGRGLQLLFYSVGIGQISSEVPQNLSASRPQDRQFILSSKKLLLSDSGFYLCAWSVGRSGRNSGNTIYFGEGSWLTVV.

The chain is built from TRBV28 and TRBJ2-3, with 8 positions matching TRBD2. Trimming at V came to 2 bases and at J to 4 bases, leaving 8 bases not matched to a gene. Per germline, CDR1 MDHEN and CDR2 SYDVKM. This CDR3 is built from 16 residues. CDR3 coding DNA: TGTGCCAGCAGTTTAAGGGCAGCGGGGGACCCAGATACGCAGTATTTT. Its protein product is CASSLRAAGDPDTQYF.

The chain joins TRBV19 to TRBJ2-7, with 9 bases identical to TRBD2. CDR1 and CDR2 from the germline V gene are LNHDA and SQIVND (reference sequence). V lost 6 bases to trimming and J lost 5 bases; unmatched junction nucleotides: 11. The CDR3 spans 15 residues. Here the CDR3 reads CASSPMVAGVDEQYF. The DNA for the CDR3 is TGTGCCAGTAGCCCCATGGTAGCGGGAGTAGACGAGCAGTACTTC. The variable domain in full, with the rest retrieved from reference TRBV19 and TRBJ2-7, is DGGITQSPKYLFRKEGQNVTLSCEQNLNHDAMYWYRQDPGQGLRLIYYSQIVNDFQKGDIAEGYSVSREKKESFPLTVTSAQKNPTAFYLCASSPMVAGVDEQYFGPGTRLTVT.

About this clone itself: Just one base apart from a much larger clone, this may be a read error. This CDR3 is also generated by other DNA sequences in the sample. The chain couples TRBV30 to TRBJ1-2; perhaps TRBD1 as D (6 bases). Per the germline V gene, CDR1 is GTSNPN and CDR2 is SVGIG (reference sequence). The CDR3 spans 12 residues. The CDR3 DNA follows: TGTGCCTGGAGTGTAGCGGGCGGGGGCTACACTTTC. This gives the protein CAWSVAGGGYTF.

The chain is built from TRBV19 and TRBJ1-5; 12 bases fit TRBD1. The CDR3 runs to 15 residues. Germline V lookup: CDR1 LNHDA, CDR2 SQIVND (reference sequence). The trim removed 4 bases at V and 7 bases at J, leaving 5 bases unmatched. CDR3 nucleotide sequence: TGTGCCAGTAGTACGGGACAGGGGGCAGGGCAGCCCCAGCATTTT. Its translation is CASSTGQGAGQPQHF.

The chain has TRBV28 and TRBJ1-1; 8 positions match TRBD1. The CDR3 consists of 14 residues. V was clipped by 4 bases and J by 3 bases; unmatched bases: 4. Germline values: CDR1 MDHEN, CDR2 SYDVKM. Here the CDR3 reads CASSSAGQDTEAFF. The CDR3 DNA sequence: TGTGCCAGCAGTTCAGCGGGACAGGACACTGAAGCTTTCTTT.

This clone appeared a single time. The chain joins TRBV29-1 to TRBJ1-1; no clear D gene. The CDR3 runs to 14 residues. Germline V gives CDR1 SQVTM, CDR2 ANQGSEA. V shed 6 bases and J shed 1 base, with 15 bases lying between them. CDR3 amino acids: CSVQHLAGNTEAFF. The CDR3, as DNA: TGCAGCGTACAACACTTAGCGGGGAACACTGAAGCTTTCTTT.

The rearrangement links TRBV18 to TRBJ1-4; D gene uncertain. The CDR3 covers 17 residues. Trimming took 2 bases from V and 0 from J, leaving 13 bases between them. Germline V lookup: CDR1 KGHSH, CDR2 LQKENI. CDR3: CASSPRAQAATNEKLFF. CDR3 bases: TGTGCCAGCTCACCAAGAGCCCAGGCCGCAACTAATGAAAAACTGTTTTTT. The full variable domain, its missing parts supplied by reference TRBV18 and TRBJ1-4, is NAGVMQNPRHLVRRRGQEARLRCSPMKGHSHVYWYRQLPEEGLKFMVYLQKENIIDESGMPKERFSAEFPKEGPSILRIQQVVRGDSAAYFCASSPRAQAATNEKLFFGSGTQLSVL.